This TCR beta chain was sequenced in a study of T cell changes during pregnancy in multiple sclerosis. Some clones are missing from TCRdb's copy, which holds only in-frame ones; the method was immunoSEQ multiplex PCR. The sample contains roughly 87,000 clones, approximately 91% of which appear only once. Germline assignment: CDR1 MDHEN and CDR2 SYDVKM. The CDR3 contains 15 residues. The ends were cut back, 7 bases at V and 6 bases at J, with 22 bases in the middle. This receptor was taken from a female donor in good health, serving as a control in a pregnancy study. Some clones in this sample may be carry-over from other donors' samples. The specimen was PBMCs, collected in the first trimester of pregnancy. V is TRBV28 and J is TRBJ2-7; D is perhaps TRBD1 (6 bases). CDR3 in DNA: TGTGCCAGCACCAACCCTCTGGGGGCCGACGGCGAGCAGTACTTC. Its protein product is CASTNPLGADGEQYF.